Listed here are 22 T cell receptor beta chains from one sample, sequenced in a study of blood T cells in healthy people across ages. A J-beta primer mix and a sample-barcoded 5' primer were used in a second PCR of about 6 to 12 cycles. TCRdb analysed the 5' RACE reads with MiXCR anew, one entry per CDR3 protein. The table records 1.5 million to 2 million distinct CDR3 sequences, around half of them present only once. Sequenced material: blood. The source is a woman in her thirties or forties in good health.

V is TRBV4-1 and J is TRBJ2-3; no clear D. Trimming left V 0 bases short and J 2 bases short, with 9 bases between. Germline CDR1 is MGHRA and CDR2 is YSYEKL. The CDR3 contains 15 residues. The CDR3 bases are TGCGCCAGCAGCCAAGACCCGGCTTTCACAGATACGCAGTATTTT. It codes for CASSQDPAFTDTQYF.

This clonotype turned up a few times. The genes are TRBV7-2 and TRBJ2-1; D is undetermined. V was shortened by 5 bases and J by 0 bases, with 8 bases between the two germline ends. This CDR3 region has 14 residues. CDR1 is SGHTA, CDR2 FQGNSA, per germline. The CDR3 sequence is CASSRDHSYNEQFF. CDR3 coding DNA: TGTGCCAGCAGCAGGGATCACTCCTACAATGAGCAGTTCTTC.

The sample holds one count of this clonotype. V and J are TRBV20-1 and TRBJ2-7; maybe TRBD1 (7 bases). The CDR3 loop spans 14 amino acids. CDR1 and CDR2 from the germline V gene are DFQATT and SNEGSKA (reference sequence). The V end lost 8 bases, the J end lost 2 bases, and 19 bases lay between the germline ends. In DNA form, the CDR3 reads TGCAGTCCGAGACCGGGACAGCGGGCCTACGAGCAGTACTTC. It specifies CSPRPGQRAYEQYF.

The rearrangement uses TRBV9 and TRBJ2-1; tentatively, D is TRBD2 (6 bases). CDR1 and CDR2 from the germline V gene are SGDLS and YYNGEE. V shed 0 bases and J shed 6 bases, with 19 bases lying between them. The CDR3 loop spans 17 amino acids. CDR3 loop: CASSVASVGILGNEQFF. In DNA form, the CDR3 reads TGTGCCAGCAGCGTAGCTAGCGTCGGCATTCTTGGCAATGAGCAGTTCTTC.

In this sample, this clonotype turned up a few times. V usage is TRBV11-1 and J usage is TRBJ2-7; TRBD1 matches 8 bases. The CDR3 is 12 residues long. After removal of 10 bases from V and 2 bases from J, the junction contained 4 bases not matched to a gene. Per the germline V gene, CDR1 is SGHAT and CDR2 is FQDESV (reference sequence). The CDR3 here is CATQGATYEQYF. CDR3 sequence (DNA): TGTGCCACCCAGGGGGCCACCTACGAGCAGTACTTC.

For the CDR3, the DNA is TGCGCCAGCAACCCTCGGGACGGCCTAAACTATGGCTACACCTTC. Protein sequence: CASNPRDGLNYGYTF. The gene calls are TRBV4-1 and TRBJ1-2; tentative D call: TRBD1 (5 bases). The CDR3 contains 15 residues. Trimming left V 7 bases short and J 2 bases short, with 17 bases between. CDR1 is MGHRA, CDR2 YSYEKL, per germline.

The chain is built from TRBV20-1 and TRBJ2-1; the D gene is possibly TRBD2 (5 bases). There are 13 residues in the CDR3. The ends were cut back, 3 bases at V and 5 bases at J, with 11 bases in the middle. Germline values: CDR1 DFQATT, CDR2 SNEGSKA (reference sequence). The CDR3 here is CSASRQTNNEQFF. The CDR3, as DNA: TGCAGTGCTAGTCGGCAGACTAACAATGAGCAGTTCTTC.

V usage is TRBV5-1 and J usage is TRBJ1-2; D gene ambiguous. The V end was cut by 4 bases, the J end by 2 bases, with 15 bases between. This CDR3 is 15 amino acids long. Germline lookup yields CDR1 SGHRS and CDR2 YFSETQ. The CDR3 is CASSRDTGPNYGYTF. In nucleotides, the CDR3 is TGCGCCAGCAGCCGAGACACCGGGCCAAACTATGGCTACACCTTC.

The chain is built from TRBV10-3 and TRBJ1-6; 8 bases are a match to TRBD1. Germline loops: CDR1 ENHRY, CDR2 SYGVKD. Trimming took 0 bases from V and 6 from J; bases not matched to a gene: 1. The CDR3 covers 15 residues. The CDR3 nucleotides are TGTGCCATCAGTGAGTCCCAGGGGGCTAATTCACCCCTCCACTTT. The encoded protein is CAISESQGANSPLHF.

The CDR3 bases are TGCGCCAGCAGTCGTGATGGGGCCTCCTACAATGAGCAGTTCTTC. It codes for CASSRDGASYNEQFF. V usage is TRBV5-1 and J usage is TRBJ2-1; a possible D gene is TRBD1 (5 bases). In germline, CDR1 is SGHRS, CDR2 YFSETQ. Trimming removed 5 bases from V and 0 bases from J, with 12 bases in between. CDR3 length equals 15 residues.

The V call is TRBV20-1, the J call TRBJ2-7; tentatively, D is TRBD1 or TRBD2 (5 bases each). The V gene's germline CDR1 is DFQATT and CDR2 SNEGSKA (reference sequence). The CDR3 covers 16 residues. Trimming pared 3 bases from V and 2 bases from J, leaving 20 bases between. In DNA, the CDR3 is TGCAGTGCTAGCTCCCGTGGGGTAGGGGACCCCTACGAGCAGTACTTC. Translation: CSASSRGVGDPYEQYF.

The CDR3 nucleotides are TGTGCCAGCAGCCCCAAGGGACAGGGGCACACTAACTATGGCTACACCTTC. Protein: CASSPKGQGHTNYGYTF. This rearrangement joins TRBV7-9 to TRBJ1-2, with 10 bases that match TRBD1. Germline CDR1 and CDR2: SEHNR and FQNEAQ (reference sequence). The CDR3 totals 17 residues. Unmatched junction bases numbered 9, after V lost 5 bases and J lost 0 bases. The complete variable domain, with remaining parts taken from reference TRBV7-9 and TRBJ1-2, reads DTGVSQNPRHKITKRGQNVTFRCDPISEHNRLYWYRQTLGQGPEFLTYFQNEAQLEKSRLLSDRFSAERPKGSFSTLEIQRTEQGDSAMYLCASSPKGQGHTNYGYTFGSGTRLTVV.

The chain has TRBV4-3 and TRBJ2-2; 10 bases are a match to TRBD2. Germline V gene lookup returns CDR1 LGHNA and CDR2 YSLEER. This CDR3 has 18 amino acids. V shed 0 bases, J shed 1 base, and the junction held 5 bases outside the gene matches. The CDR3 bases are TGCGCCAGCAGCCAAGAGGACCTAGCGGGGGAGAACACCGGGGAGCTGTTTTTT. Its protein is CASSQEDLAGENTGELFF.

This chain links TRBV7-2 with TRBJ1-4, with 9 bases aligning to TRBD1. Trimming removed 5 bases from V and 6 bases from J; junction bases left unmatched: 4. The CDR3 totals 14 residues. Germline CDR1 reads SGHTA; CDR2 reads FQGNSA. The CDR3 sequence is CASSHWTGDEKLFF. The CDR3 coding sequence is TGTGCCAGCAGCCACTGGACAGGGGATGAAAAACTGTTTTTT.

CDR3 DNA: TGCAGTGCTAGAGATAAGGCAGATGAGCAGTTCTTC. This encodes CSARDKADEQFF. This chain uses TRBV20-1 with TRBJ2-1; D remains ambiguous. The CDR3 sequence is 12 residues long. Trimming took 0 bases from V and 8 from J, leaving 8 bases between them. The germline V gene encodes CDR1 DFQATT and CDR2 SNEGSKA (reference sequence).

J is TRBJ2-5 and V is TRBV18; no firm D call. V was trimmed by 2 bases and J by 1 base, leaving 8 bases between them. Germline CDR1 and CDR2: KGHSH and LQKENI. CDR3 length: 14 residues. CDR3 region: CASSPFPVQETQYF. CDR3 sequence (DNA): TGTGCCAGCTCACCATTCCCGGTCCAAGAGACCCAGTACTTC.

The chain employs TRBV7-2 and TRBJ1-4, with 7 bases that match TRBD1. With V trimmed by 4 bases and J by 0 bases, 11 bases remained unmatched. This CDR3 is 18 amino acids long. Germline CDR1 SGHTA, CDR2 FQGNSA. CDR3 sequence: CASSSEDRFFATNEKLFF. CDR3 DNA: TGTGCCAGCAGCTCAGAGGACAGGTTTTTTGCAACTAATGAAAAACTGTTTTTT.

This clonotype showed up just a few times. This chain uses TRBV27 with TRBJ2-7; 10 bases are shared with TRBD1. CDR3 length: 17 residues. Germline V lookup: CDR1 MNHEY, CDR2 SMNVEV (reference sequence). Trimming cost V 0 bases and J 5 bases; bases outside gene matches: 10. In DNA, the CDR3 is TGTGCCAGCAGTTTATCAGGTCCGCGGGGACAGGGGCACGAGCAGTACTTC. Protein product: CASSLSGPRGQGHEQYF.

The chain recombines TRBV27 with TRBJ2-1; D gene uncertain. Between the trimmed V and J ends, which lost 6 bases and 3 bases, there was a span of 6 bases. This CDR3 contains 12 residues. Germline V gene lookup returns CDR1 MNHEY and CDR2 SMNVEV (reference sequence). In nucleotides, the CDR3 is TGTGCCAGCAGACAGTACTACAATGAGCAGTTCTTC. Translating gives CASRQYYNEQFF.

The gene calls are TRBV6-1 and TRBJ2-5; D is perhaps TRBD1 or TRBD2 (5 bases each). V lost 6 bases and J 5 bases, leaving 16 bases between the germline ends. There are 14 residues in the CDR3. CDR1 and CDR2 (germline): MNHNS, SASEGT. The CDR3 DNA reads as TGTGCCAGCAGGAGACAAGGGACGAGGGAGACCCAGTACTTC. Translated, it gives CASRRQGTRETQYF.

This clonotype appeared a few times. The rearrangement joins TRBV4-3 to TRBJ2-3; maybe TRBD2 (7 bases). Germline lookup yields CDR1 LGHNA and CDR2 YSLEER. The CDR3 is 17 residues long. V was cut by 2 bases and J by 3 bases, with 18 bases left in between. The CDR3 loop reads CASSQLHFGGATDTQYF. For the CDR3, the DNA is TGCGCCAGCAGCCAACTGCATTTTGGGGGGGCTACAGATACGCAGTATTTT.

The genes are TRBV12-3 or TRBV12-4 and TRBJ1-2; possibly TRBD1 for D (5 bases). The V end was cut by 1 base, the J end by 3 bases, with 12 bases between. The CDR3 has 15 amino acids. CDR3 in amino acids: CASSLVGEVDYGYTF. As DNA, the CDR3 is TGTGCCAGCAGTTTAGTAGGGGAAGTCGACTATGGCTACACCTTC.